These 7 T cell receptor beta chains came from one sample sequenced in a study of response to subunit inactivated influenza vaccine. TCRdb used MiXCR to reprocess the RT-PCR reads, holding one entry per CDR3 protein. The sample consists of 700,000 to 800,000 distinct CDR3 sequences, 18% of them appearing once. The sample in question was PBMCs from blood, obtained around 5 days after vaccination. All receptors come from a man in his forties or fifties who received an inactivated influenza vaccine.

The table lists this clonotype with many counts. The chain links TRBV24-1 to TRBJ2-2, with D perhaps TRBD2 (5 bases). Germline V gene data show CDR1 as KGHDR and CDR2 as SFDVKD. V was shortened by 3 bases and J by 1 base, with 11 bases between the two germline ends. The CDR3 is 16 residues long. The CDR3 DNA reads TGTGCCACCAGTGATACAACTGGGAGGAACACCGGGGAGCTGTTTTTT. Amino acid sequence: CATSDTTGRNTGELFF.

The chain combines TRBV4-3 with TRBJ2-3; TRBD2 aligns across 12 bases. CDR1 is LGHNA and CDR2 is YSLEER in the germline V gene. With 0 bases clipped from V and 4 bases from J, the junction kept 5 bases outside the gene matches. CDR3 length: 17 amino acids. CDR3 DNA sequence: TGCGCCAGCAGCCAAGATAGGTCTAGCGGGGGGGCAGATACGCAGTATTTT. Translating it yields CASSQDRSSGGADTQYF.

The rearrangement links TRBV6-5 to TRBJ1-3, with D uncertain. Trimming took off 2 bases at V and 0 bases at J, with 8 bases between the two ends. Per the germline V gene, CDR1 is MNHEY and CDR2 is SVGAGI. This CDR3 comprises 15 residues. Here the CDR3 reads CASSYGGSSGNTIYF. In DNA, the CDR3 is TGTGCCAGCAGTTACGGTGGAAGCTCTGGAAACACCATATATTTT.

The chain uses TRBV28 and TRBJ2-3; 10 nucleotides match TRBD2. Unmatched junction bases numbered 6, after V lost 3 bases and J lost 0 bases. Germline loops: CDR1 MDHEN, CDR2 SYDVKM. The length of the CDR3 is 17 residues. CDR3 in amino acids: CASSFRTSGPSTDTQYF. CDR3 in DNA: TGTGCCAGCAGTTTCCGGACTAGCGGCCCTAGCACAGATACGCAGTATTTT.

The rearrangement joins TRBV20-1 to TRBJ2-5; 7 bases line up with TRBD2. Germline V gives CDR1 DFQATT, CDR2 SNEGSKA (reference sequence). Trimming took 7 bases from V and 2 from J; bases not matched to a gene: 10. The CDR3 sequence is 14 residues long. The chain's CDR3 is CSGPPAGAQETQYF. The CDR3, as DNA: TGCAGTGGTCCGCCCGCGGGAGCTCAAGAGACCCAGTACTTC.

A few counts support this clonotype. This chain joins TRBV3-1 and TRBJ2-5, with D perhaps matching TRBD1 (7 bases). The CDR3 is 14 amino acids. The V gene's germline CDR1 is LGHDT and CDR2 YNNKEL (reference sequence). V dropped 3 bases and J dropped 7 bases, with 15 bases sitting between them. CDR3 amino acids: CASSQARGRGTQYF. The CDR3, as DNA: TGTGCCAGCAGCCAGGCGAGGGGGCGGGGGACCCAGTACTTC.

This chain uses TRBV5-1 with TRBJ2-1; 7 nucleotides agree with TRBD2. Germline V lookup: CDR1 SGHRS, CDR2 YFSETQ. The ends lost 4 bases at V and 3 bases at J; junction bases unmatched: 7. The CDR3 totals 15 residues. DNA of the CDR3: TGCGCCAGCAGCGACGTCCGGGACTACTACAATGAGCAGTTCTTC. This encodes CASSDVRDYYNEQFF.